These 16 T cell receptor beta chains came from one sample sequenced in a study of identical twins. TCRdb re-derived calls from the 5' RACE reads in MiXCR, one entry per CDR3 protein. Of 250,000 or so distinct CDR3 sequences listed, roughly 7.5% are singletons. A further study also used this sample, focusing on yellow fever vaccine responses in identical twins.

Sample: CD8+ T cells sorted from blood. The receptors here all came from a woman younger than 35 in good health.

This clonotype was counted many times. The chain is built from TRBV7-2 and TRBJ1-2; possibly TRBD1 for D (5 bases). CDR1 and CDR2 from the germline V gene are SGHTA and FQGNSA. This CDR3 comprises 17 residues. Trimming left V 1 base short and J 6 bases short, with 21 bases between. The CDR3 DNA is TGTGCCAGCAGCTTAGAGCTATCCCTGAGGGGAGTTCATGGCTACACCTTC. Amino acid sequence: CASSLELSLRGVHGYTF.

This clonotype was seen a handful of times. V usage is TRBV7-2 and J usage is TRBJ1-2, with no clear D. There are 15 residues in the CDR3. The germline CDR1 and CDR2 sequences are SGHTA and FQGNSA. Trimming cost V 5 bases and J 5 bases, with 18 bases left between them. The CDR3, as DNA: TGTGCCAGCAGCCCCCGGAGGGATCTGTGGTATGGCTACACCTTC. It encodes CASSPRRDLWYGYTF.

This clonotype was recorded at least ten times. V and J are TRBV25-1 and TRBJ2-1, with D perhaps TRBD1 (6 bases). The CDR3 consists of 13 residues. V shed 2 bases and J shed 7 bases, with 9 bases lying between them. In germline, CDR1 is MGHDK, CDR2 SYGVNS. CDR3 sequence: CASSEPRGNEQFF. The CDR3 DNA reads as TGTGCCAGCAGTGAACCAAGGGGGAATGAGCAGTTCTTC.

This clonotype turned up a few times. The chain uses TRBV7-6 and TRBJ2-3, with 9 positions matching TRBD1. V lost 4 bases, J lost 4 bases, and 6 bases stayed unmatched. The CDR3 covers 15 residues. Germline CDR1 is SGHVS and CDR2 is FNYEAQ. The CDR3 is CASSYRDRDADTQYF. The CDR3 DNA sequence: TGTGCCAGCAGCTACCGGGACAGGGATGCAGATACGCAGTATTTT.

The rearrangement joins TRBV19 to TRBJ2-3; 15 nucleotides align to TRBD2. The V gene end was trimmed by 10 bases and the J gene end by 5 bases; junction bases not matched to a gene: 7. This CDR3 comprises 15 residues. CDR1 LNHDA and CDR2 SQIVND come from the germline V gene (reference sequence). The CDR3 is CATKGTSGRLDTQYF. CDR3 nucleotides: TGTGCCACTAAAGGGACTAGCGGGAGGTTAGATACGCAGTATTTT.

This clonotype was recorded many times. J is TRBJ2-1 and V is TRBV25-1, with D perhaps given as TRBD1 or TRBD2 (5 bases each). Trimming shortened V by 4 bases and J by 6 bases, and 22 bases separated the two germline ends. This CDR3 region has 17 residues. Per germline, CDR1 MGHDK and CDR2 SYGVNS. Written as DNA, the CDR3 is TGTGCCAGCAGTGGGATTTTTCCGGGACGGCAAAGCAATGAGCAGTTCTTC. It specifies CASSGIFPGRQSNEQFF.

This chain links TRBV5-1 with TRBJ2-3; 10 nucleotides match TRBD2. V gave up 3 bases and J gave up 6 bases; unmatched junction bases: 13. The CDR3 is 17 residues long. Germline loops: CDR1 SGHRS, CDR2 YFSETQ. CDR3 sequence: CASSSLEAGGPVDTQYF. The CDR3, as DNA: TGCGCCAGCAGCTCCCTCGAAGCGGGAGGGCCTGTGGATACGCAGTATTTT.

This clonotype was observed many times. The CDR3 sequence is CASTLAGPGNEQFF. The CDR3 bases are TGTGCCAGCACGCTGGCCGGGCCGGGGAATGAGCAGTTCTTC. This chain connects TRBV12-3 or TRBV12-4 to TRBJ2-1, with D possibly being TRBD2 (5 bases). V was cut by 7 bases and J by 7 bases, with 17 bases left in between. The CDR3 is 14 residues long.

The chain employs TRBV20-1 and TRBJ2-7; D possibly uses TRBD1 or TRBD2 (5 bases each). Trimming shortened V by 5 bases and J by 6 bases, and 11 bases separated the two germline ends. This CDR3 comprises 11 residues. Germline V gene data show CDR1 as DFQATT and CDR2 as SNEGSKA (reference sequence). The CDR3 region is CSALWGTEQYV. CDR3 coding DNA: TGCAGTGCTCTCTGGGGGACCGAGCAGTACGTC.

This clonotype occurred a few times. The chain recombines TRBV29-1 with TRBJ2-1; possible D gene TRBD2, 6 bases. This CDR3 contains 12 residues. V dropped 7 bases and J dropped 6 bases, with 13 bases sitting between them. Per germline, CDR1 SQVTM and CDR2 ANQGSEA. CDR3 protein: CSGGRERNEQFF. The CDR3 nucleotides read TGCAGCGGAGGACGGGAGCGCAATGAGCAGTTCTTC.

The V and J genes are TRBV6-1 and TRBJ2-7; 10 bases fit TRBD1. This CDR3 has 15 residues. The junction had 8 bases not matched to a gene; V was cut back by 6 bases and J by 3 bases. The germline CDR1 and CDR2 sequences are MNHNS and SASEGT. CDR3 in DNA: TGTGCCAGCAGCCCAGGGACAGGGGCCTTCTACGAGCAGTACGTC. Translating gives CASSPGTGAFYEQYV.

This chain links TRBV28 with TRBJ1-2; 7 bases are a match to TRBD1. This CDR3 is built from 13 residues. Germline CDR1 and CDR2: MDHEN and SYDVKM. The V and J ends lost 6 bases and 4 bases, in that order; junction bases with no gene match: 5. The CDR3 bases are TGTGCCAGCAGGCCGACAGGGACCTATGGCTACACCTTC. This gives the protein CASRPTGTYGYTF.

This clonotype appeared many times. The chain joins TRBV4-1 to TRBJ2-4, with a weak D call TRBD1 (5 bases). The CDR3 covers 15 residues. Germline CDR1 and CDR2: MGHRA and YSYEKL. V was pared by 0 bases and J by 8 bases, with 14 bases between. The CDR3 region has the DNA TGCGCCAGCAGCCAAGAAGCCCAGGGATGGGACATTCAGTACTTC. It encodes CASSQEAQGWDIQYF.

The V call is TRBV10-1, the J call TRBJ2-2; D is uncertain. V lost 8 bases to trimming and J lost 4 bases, with 8 bases between them. This CDR3 contains 12 residues. Germline CDR1 is WNHNN and CDR2 is SYGVQD (reference sequence). DNA of the CDR3: TGCGCCAGCGGTTGGGTCACCGGGGAGCTGTTTTTT. Translating it yields CASGWVTGELFF.

The chain employs TRBV20-1 and TRBJ2-3; D possibly corresponds to TRBD2 (6 bases). Germline V gives CDR1 DFQATT, CDR2 SNEGSKA (reference sequence). The CDR3 covers 15 residues. V gave up 6 bases and J gave up 4 bases, with 20 bases separating them. Here the CDR3 DNA reads TGCAGTGCCAGCTGGGAAGCCCGGGAGTCAGATACGCAGTATTTT. The encoded protein is CSASWEARESDTQYF.

This clonotype has at least ten counts. The genes are TRBV20-1 and TRBJ2-5; 10 bases align to TRBD1. V lost 4 bases to trimming and J lost 5 bases; unmatched junction nucleotides: 4. CDR3 length: 13 residues. In germline, CDR1 is DFQATT, CDR2 SNEGSKA (reference sequence). CDR3 protein: CSANPDRGETQYF. CDR3 DNA sequence: TGCAGTGCTAACCCGGACAGGGGGGAGACCCAGTACTTC.